This T cell receptor beta chain came from a study of blood T cell repertoires in COVID-19. On the study more broadly: Samples taken during acute and convalescent COVID-19 were collected in the United States, Italy and Spain.

In the original analysis: From reference gene primer amplification, estimates of nucleated cell counts were derived. The method was immunoSEQ multiplex PCR; TCRdb's version includes in-frame clones alone and lacks a portion of them. D and trimming come from the DNA, and the V and J calls and clone size come from that table. There are some 240,000 clones in the sample; 80% occur only once, and 7.2% lies in the top ten. The length of the CDR3 is 15 residues. Per germline, CDR1 PRHDT and CDR2 FYEKMQ (reference sequence). The V and J ends lost 5 bases and 8 bases, in that order; junction bases with no gene match: 9. This clone has just a few counts.

The clonotype was recovered from a woman aged 70-85 years with acute or convalescent COVID-19. The chain is built from TRBV13 and TRBJ1-4; 9 bases fit TRBD1. Material for sequencing was peripheral blood. CDR3 residues: CASSGKTGGYEKLFF. CDR3 bases: TGTGCCAGCAGCGGGAAGACAGGGGGGTACGAAAAACTGTTTTTT.